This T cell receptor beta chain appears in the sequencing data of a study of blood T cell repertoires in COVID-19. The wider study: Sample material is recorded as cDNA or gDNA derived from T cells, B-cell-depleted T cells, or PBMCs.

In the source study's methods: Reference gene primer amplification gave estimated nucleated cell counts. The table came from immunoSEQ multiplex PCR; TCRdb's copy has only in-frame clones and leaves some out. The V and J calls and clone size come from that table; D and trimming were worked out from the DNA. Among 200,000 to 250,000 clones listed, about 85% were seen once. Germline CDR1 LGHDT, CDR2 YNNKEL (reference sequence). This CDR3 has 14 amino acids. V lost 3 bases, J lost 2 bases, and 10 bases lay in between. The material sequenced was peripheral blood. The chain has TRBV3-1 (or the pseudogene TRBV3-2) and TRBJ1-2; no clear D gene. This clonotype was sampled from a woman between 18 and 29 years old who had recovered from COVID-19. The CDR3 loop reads CASSHRTGNYGYTF. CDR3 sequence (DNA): TGTGCCAGCAGCCACAGGACGGGGAACTATGGCTACACCTTC.